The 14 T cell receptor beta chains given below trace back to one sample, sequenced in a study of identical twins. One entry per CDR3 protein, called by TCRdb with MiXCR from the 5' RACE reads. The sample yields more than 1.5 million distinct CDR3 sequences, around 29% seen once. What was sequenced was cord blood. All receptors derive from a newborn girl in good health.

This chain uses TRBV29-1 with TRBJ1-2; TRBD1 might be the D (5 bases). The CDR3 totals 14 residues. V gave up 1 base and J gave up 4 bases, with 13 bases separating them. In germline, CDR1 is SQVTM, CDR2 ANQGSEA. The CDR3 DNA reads TGCAGCGTTGAAGTGGGGGAAGGCAGCTATGGCTACACCTTC. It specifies CSVEVGEGSYGYTF. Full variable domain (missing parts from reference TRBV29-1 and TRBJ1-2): SAVISQKPSRDICQRGTSLTIQCQVDSQVTMMFWYRQQPGQSLTLIATANQGSEATYESGFVIDKFPISRPNLTFSTLTVSNMSPEDSSIYLCSVEVGEGSYGYTFGSGTRLTVV.

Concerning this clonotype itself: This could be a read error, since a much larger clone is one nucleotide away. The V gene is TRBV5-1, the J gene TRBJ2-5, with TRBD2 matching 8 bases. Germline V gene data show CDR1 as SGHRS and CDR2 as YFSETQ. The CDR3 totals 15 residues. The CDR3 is CASSPRTSFGETQCF. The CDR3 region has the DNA TGCGCCAGCAGCCCCCGGACTAGCTTTGGTGAGACCCAGTGCTTC.

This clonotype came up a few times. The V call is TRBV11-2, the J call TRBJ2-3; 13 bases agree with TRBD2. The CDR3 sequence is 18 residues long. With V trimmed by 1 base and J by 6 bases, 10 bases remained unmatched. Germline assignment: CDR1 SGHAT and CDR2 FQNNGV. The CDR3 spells CASSLGSLAGGPKDTQYF. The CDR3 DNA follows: TGTGCCAGCAGCTTAGGTTCACTAGCGGGAGGGCCCAAGGATACGCAGTATTTT. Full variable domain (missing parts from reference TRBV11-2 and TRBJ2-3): EAGVAQSPRYKIIEKRQSVAFWCNPISGHATLYWYQQILGQGPKLLIQFQNNGVVDDSQLPKDRFSAERLKGVDSTLKIQPAKLEDSAVYLCASSLGSLAGGPKDTQYFGPGTRLTVL.

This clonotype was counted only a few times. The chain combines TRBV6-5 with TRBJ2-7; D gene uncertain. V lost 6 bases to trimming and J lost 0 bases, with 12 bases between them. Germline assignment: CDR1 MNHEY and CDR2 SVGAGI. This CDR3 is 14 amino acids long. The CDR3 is CASRPQPSSYEQYF. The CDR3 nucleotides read TGTGCCAGCAGGCCCCAACCGAGCTCCTACGAGCAGTACTTC.

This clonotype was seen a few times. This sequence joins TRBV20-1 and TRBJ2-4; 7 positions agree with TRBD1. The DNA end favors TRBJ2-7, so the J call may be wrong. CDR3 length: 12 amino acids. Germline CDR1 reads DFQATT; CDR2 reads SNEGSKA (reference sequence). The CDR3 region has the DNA TGCAGTGCTGCCAAGACAGGGTACGAGCAGTACTTC. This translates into CSAAKTGYEQYF.

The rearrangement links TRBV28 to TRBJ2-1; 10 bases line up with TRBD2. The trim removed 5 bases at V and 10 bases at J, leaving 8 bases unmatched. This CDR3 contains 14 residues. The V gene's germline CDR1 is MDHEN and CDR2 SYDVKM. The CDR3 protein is CASSTGTSVYEQFF. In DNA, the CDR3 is TGTGCCAGCAGTACCGGGACTAGCGTCTACGAGCAGTTCTTC.

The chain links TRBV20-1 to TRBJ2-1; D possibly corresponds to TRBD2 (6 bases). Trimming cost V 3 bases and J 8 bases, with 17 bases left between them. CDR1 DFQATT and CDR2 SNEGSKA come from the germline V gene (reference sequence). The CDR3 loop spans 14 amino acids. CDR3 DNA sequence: TGCAGTGCTAGTTTGGGGGGTTCGCGGCATGAGCAGTTCTTC. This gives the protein CSASLGGSRHEQFF.

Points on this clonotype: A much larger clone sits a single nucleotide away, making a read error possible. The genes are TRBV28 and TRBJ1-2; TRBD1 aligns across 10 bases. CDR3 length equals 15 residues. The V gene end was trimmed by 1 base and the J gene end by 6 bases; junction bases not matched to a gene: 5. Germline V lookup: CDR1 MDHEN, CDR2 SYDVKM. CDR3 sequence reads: CASSLSGQGTHGYTF. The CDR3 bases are TGTGCCAGCAGTTTATCGGGACAGGGGACCCATGGCTACACCTTC.

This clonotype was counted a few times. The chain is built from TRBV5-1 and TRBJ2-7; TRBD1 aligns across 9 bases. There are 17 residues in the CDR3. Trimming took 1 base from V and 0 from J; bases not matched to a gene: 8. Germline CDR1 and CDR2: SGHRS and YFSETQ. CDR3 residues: CASSLRLSGQGSYEQYF. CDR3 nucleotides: TGCGCCAGCAGCTTGAGGCTGTCGGGACAGGGCTCCTACGAGCAGTACTTC.

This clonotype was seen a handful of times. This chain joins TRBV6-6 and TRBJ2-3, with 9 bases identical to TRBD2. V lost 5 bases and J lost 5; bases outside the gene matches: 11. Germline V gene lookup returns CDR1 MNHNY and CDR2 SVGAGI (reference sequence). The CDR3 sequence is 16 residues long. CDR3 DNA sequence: TGTGCCAGCAGTGCGCAAGCGGGAGGCCCGGGAGATACGCAGTATTTT. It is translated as CASSAQAGGPGDTQYF.

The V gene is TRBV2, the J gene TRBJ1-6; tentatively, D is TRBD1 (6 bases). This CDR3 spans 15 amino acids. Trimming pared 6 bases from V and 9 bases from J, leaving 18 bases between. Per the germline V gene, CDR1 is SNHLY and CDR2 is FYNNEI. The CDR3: CASRTAGVRVSPLHF. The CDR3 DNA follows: TGTGCCAGCAGGACAGCAGGGGTCCGGGTTTCACCCCTCCACTTT.

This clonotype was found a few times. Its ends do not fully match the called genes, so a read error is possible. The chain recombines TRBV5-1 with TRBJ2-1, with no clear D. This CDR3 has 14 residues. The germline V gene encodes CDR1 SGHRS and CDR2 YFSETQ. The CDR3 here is CASSLEISHNEQFF. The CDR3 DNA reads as TGCGCCAGCAGCTTGGAAATCTCCCACAATGAGCAGTTCTTC.

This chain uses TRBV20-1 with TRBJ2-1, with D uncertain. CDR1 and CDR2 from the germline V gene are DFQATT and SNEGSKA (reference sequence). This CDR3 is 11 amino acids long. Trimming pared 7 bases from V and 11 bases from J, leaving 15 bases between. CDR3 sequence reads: CSGKGGPQQFF. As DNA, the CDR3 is TGCAGTGGAAAGGGCGGCCCCCAGCAGTTCTTC.

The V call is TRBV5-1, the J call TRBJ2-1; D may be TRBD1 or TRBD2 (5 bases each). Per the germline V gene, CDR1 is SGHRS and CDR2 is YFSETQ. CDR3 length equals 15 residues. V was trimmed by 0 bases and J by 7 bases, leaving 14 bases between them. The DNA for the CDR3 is TGCGCCAGCAGCTTGGAGGGGACCCCCCTGAATGAGCAGTTCTTC. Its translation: CASSLEGTPLNEQFF.